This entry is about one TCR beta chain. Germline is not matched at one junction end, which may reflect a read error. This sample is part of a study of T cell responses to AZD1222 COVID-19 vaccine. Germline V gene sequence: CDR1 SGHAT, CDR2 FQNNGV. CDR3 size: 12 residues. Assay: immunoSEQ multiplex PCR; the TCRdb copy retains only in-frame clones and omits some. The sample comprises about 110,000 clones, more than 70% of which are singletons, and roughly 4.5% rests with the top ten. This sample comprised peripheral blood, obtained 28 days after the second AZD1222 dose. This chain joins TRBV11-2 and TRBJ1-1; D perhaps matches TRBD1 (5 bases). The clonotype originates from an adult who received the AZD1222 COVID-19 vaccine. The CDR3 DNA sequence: TGTGCCAGCAGCCAAAACGGGGCCCGGTGTTGGTTT. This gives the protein CASSQNGARCWF.